This T cell receptor beta chain was obtained from a study of blood T cell repertoires in COVID-19. Whole-study context: Acute and convalescent COVID-19 samples came from the United States, Italy and Spain. The cDNA or gDNA used as material had been derived from T cells, B-cell-depleted T cells, or PBMCs.

In germline, CDR1 is SGHVS, CDR2 FQNEAQ. This CDR3 comprises 14 residues. V was pared by 5 bases and J by 5 bases, with 4 bases of the junction left unmatched. Participant ages covered roughly 18 to 89 years across about 22 US areas. The repertoire was sequenced with immunoSEQ multiplex PCR; TCRdb's copy has only in-frame clones and lacks some. This table holds 150,000 or so clones, more than 75% found once. The sample comprised PBMCs or T cells enriched from blood (not recorded which). The sequence was obtained from a woman aged 45 to 65 who had recovered from COVID-19. The chain recombines TRBV7-8 with TRBJ1-4, with 8 bases identical to TRBD1. The CDR3 protein is CASSRQGMNEKLFF. CDR3 coding DNA: TGTGCCAGCAGCCGACAGGGGATGAATGAAAAACTGTTTTTT.